A single sample is the source of the 9 T cell receptor beta chains below, sequenced in a study of Tregs in tolerant kidney transplant recipients. Here immunoSEQ multiplex PCR was the method, and the copy in TCRdb shows in-frame clones only, minus some. This repertoire includes 50,000 or so clones. Specimen: CD4+ T cells from blood, collected before the transplant. The receptor source for this set is a human donor who received a combined kidney and bone marrow transplant.

About this clone itself: The read terminates 3 residues before the CDR3 end, so the remaining end is supplied by the germline J gene. The V and J genes are TRBV14 and TRBJ2-3; TRBD1 aligns across 10 bases. From germline, CDR1 is SGHDN and CDR2 FVKESK. CDR3 length: 15 amino acids. The ends lost 2 bases at V and 6 bases at J; junction bases unmatched: 5. The CDR3 is CASSQQTGGRDTQYF. Incomplete CDR3 DNA: TGTGCCAGCAGCCAACAGACAGGGGGCCGCGATACG.

Of note for this clone: The sequence runs out 3 residues before the end of the CDR3; the remainder is reconstructed from the germline J gene. The chain joins TRBV7-9 to TRBJ1-5; no clear D gene. Germline V lookup: CDR1 SEHNR, CDR2 FQNEAQ (reference sequence). CDR3 size: 14 residues. The V end was cut by 1 base, the J end by 9 bases, with 13 bases between. The sequenced CDR3 bases are TGTGCCAGCAGCTTAGACGCGGTGGCGGGGCCC. Amino acids: CASSLDAVAGP. The complete CDR3 reads CASSLDAVAGPQHF.

With regard to this clone: The read is 3 residues too short to cover the CDR3 end, so that end is filled in from the germline J gene. The J gene is TRBJ2-3, the V gene TRBV19, with D possibly being TRBD1 or TRBD2 (5 bases each). V shed 1 base and J shed 0 bases, with 17 bases lying between them. Germline V lookup: CDR1 LNHDA, CDR2 SQIVND (reference sequence). This CDR3 spans 18 amino acids. This chain's CDR3 is CASSIGLLQGVSTDTQYF. CDR3 DNA, as far as it was read: TGTGCCAGTAGTATAGGATTACTCCAGGGAGTTAGCACAGATACG.

Worth noting for this clone: Coverage ceases 3 residues before the CDR3 finishes, and the germline J gene fills in the end. This chain links TRBV20-1 with TRBJ1-4, with D uncertain. The ends were cut back, 6 bases at V and 0 bases at J, with 14 bases in the middle. Germline CDR1 is DFQATT and CDR2 is SNEGSKA (reference sequence). The CDR3 has 15 amino acids. The CDR3 bases that were read are TGCAGTGCCCACCCTGCGGGGACAACTAATGAAAAA. This codes for CSAHPAGTTNEK. The entire CDR3 protein is CSAHPAGTTNEKLFF.

Turning to this clone: The CDR3 end is not reached by the read, which stops 3 residues before it; the germline J gene fills it in. The genes are TRBV5-1 and TRBJ1-4, with D possibly being TRBD1 (5 bases). The CDR3 sequence is 14 residues long. V was clipped by 3 bases and J by 5 bases, with 11 bases between them. In germline, CDR1 is SGHRS, CDR2 YFSETQ. The CDR3 DNA, read in part, is TGCGCCAGCAGCTACGGACACCAAAATGAAAAA. Residues: CASSYGHQNEK. The whole CDR3 region reads CASSYGHQNEKLFF.

Concerning this clone itself: Read data end 3 residues before the CDR3 end; the end is taken from the germline J gene. The chain uses TRBV6-2 or TRBV6-3 and TRBJ2-7; 7 bases align to TRBD1. J lost 3 bases, V lost 6 bases, and 8 bases had no gene match. Germline V CDR1 and CDR2: MNHEY, SVGEGT. CDR3 length equals 14 residues. The CDR3 loop reads CASRKDRPIYEQYF. CDR3 DNA, as far as it was read: TGTGCCAGCAGAAAGGACAGGCCTATCTACGAG.

A note on this clone: The sequenced fragment ends 3 residues before the CDR3 boundary, so the rest is inferred from the germline J gene. J is TRBJ2-3 and V is TRBV6-2 or TRBV6-3; the D is unclear. There are 17 residues in the CDR3. Germline CDR1 is MNHEY and CDR2 is SVGEGT. Trimming cost V 2 bases and J 3 bases, with 18 bases left between them. CDR3 sequence reads: CASSYGQTRPMTDTQYF. The CDR3 bases that were read are TGTGCCAGCAGTTACGGGCAGACCCGTCCTATGACAGATACG.

Worth noting for this clone: The read comes to an end 3 residues before the CDR3 does, leaving the germline J gene to fill in the end. The gene calls are TRBV7-6 and TRBJ2-7; 10 bases map to TRBD2. The CDR3 runs 14 residues. V trimming: 4 bases; J trimming: 3 bases; junction bases outside the gene matches: 3. Germline V CDR1 and CDR2: SGHVS, FNYEAQ. This chain's CDR3 is CASSSRTSGYEQYF. CDR3 bases read: TGTGCCAGCAGCTCAAGGACTAGCGGCTACGAG.

On this clone: The CDR3 extends 3 residues past the end of the read, so its final part is completed from the germline J gene. The rearrangement links TRBV19 to TRBJ1-2; D remains unclear. The CDR3 runs to 16 residues. V dropped 2 bases and J dropped 0 bases, with 13 bases sitting between them. CDR1 is LNHDA and CDR2 is SQIVND in the germline V gene (reference sequence). The CDR3 bases that were read are TGTGCCAGTAGTATATCGGGGTCGACCACTAACTATGGC. Translating gives CASSISGSTTNYG. The complete CDR3 reads CASSISGSTTNYGYTF.